This is a list of T cell receptor beta chains from one sample in a study of T cell changes during pregnancy in multiple sclerosis. Assay used: immunoSEQ multiplex PCR; TCRdb lists only in-frame clones, some missing. This table holds 80,000 to 100,000 clones, 90% found once. The source was peripheral blood, collected in the second trimester of pregnancy. The source of these receptors is a female donor in good health, enrolled as a control in a pregnancy study. Both conserved end residues are part of each CDR3. The D gene is left open where the match is weak. Clone sizes are given selectively: once, few, many, or a class where the clone is expanded.

- | TRBJ2-1 | TRBD1 | TRBV4-3 | TGCGCCAGCAGCCAGGCCGGGACAGGGGGCATTAATGAGCAGTTCTTC | CASSQAGTGGINEQFF
- | TRBJ1-6 | TRBD1 | TRBV7-2 | TGTGCCAGCACCCCGGACAGGGGGCGTAATTCACCCCTCCACTTT | CASTPDRGRNSPLHF
- | TRBJ2-2 | TRBD2 | TRBV19 | TGTGCCAGTAGTCGGACTAGCGGGGCTTCCGGGGAGCTGTTTTTT | CASSRTSGASGELFF
- | TRBJ1-5 | - | TRBV7-8 | TGTGCCAGCAGCTTAGTAGGCCAGGGTAGTCAGCCCCAGCATTTT | CASSLVGQGSQPQHF
- | TRBJ2-3 | TRBD2 | TRBV19 | TGTGCCACGGGACTAGCGGGTATAGATACGCAGTATTTT | CATGLAGIDTQYF
- | TRBJ1-2 | - | TRBV18 | TGTGCCAGCTCACCAAAAGATGCGGGTAGCTACACCTTC | CASSPKDAGSYTF
- | TRBJ1-1 | TRBD1 | TRBV4-1 | TGCGCCAGCAGCCGAGGACAGGGGGCGGTTGAAGCTTTCTTT | CASSRGQGAVEAFF
- | TRBJ2-1 | - | TRBV9 | TGTGCCAGCAGCGTTGGAGGGAATCTTAATGAGCAGTTCTTC | CASSVGGNLNEQFF
- | TRBJ1-6 | - | TRBV7-9 | TGTGCCAGCAGCTTAGGGGGCGAAGGGCCGTATAATTCACCCCTCCACTTT | CASSLGGEGPYNSPLHF
- | TRBJ2-7 | - | TRBV9 | TGTGCCAGCAGCGTAGGTGAGGGCCAATACGAGCAGTACTTC | CASSVGEGQYEQYF
- | TRBJ2-7 | - | TRBV19 | TGTGCCAGTAGCCCCGGGGAGAGATACGAGCAGTACTTC | CASSPGERYEQYF
once | TRBJ2-2 | TRBD1 | TRBV29-1 | TGCAGCGTCGAACAGGGGTACGGGGAGCTGTTTTTT | CSVEQGYGELFF
- | TRBJ1-1 | TRBD1 | TRBV6-1 | TGTGCCAGCGTAGGACAGGTTGTTGAAGCTTTCTTT | CASVGQVVEAFF
once | TRBJ1-1 | - | TRBV5-6 | TGTGCCAGCAGCTTGTTGACTTTCGTGAACACTGAAGCTTTCTTT | CASSLLTFVNTEAFF
- | TRBJ1-2 | - | TRBV6-5 | TGTGCCAGCAGTTCCTCGCGGTATGGCTACACCTTC | CASSSSRYGYTF
once | TRBJ1-2 | TRBD1 | TRBV6-5 | TGTGCCAGCAGCCCCGACAGGGGGTCTAACTATGGCTACACCTTC | CASSPDRGSNYGYTF
- | TRBJ1-3 | - | TRBV2 | TGTGCCACCCCTCGGGGAAACACCATATATTTT | CATPRGNTIYF
- | TRBJ1-5 | - | TRBV6-5 | TGTGCCACCCGCGGGCCTCATAGCAATCAGCCCCAGCATTTT | CATRGPHSNQPQHF
once | TRBJ2-7 | TRBD1 | TRBV28 | TGTGCCAGCAGAGGACAGGGCCGCGGCTACGAGCAGTACTTC | CASRGQGRGYEQYF
- | TRBJ1-4 | TRBD1 | TRBV5-8 | TGTGCCAGCAGCGGAGGACAGGGCCCTGAAAAACTGTTTTTT | CASSGGQGPEKLFF
- | TRBJ2-1 | - | TRBV7-2 | TGTGCCAGCAGCTTAGTACGGAGGTCTAATGAGCAGTTCTTC | CASSLVRRSNEQFF
- | TRBJ2-1 | TRBD1 | TRBV5-4 | TGTGCCAGCAGCTTTCTAGGGGGCCGCAATGAGCAGTTCTTC | CASSFLGGRNEQFF
once | TRBJ1-1 | - | TRBV28 | TGTGCCAGCAGTTTAGTGGGGAGCACTGAAGCTTTCTTT | CASSLVGSTEAFF
- | TRBJ1-2 | - | TRBV4-1 | TGCGCCAGCAGCCAAGAGGCAGGACTGGGCTATGGCTACACCTTC | CASSQEAGLGYGYTF
few | TRBJ2-1 | - | TRBV5-1 | TGCGCCAGCTCCCCTGATGGCCAGTATTCCTACAATGAGCAGTTCTTC | CASSPDGQYSYNEQFF
- | TRBJ1-6 | TRBD1 | TRBV11-2 | TGTGCCAGCAGCTTAGCTGGACAGGGGAGGGCCCTCCACTTT | CASSLAGQGRALHF
- | TRBJ2-3 | TRBD2 | TRBV25-1 | TGTGCCAGCAGCCCGGGACTAGCGGGAGGGCCGCGCACAGATACGCAGTATTTT | CASSPGLAGGPRTDTQYF
- | TRBJ1-2 | - | TRBV9 | TGTGCCAGCAGCGCCGGAAGGGGTGGCTACACCTTC | CASSAGRGGYTF
- | TRBJ1-3 | TRBD1 | TRBV19 | TGTGCCAGTAGAAGAGGGACAGCAAGCTCTGGAAACACCATATATTTT | CASRRGTASSGNTIYF
- | TRBJ2-2 | - | TRBV5-1 | TGCGCCAGCAGCTTGGCCCTGGGGCGTCCCACCGGGGAGCTGTTTTTT | CASSLALGRPTGELFF